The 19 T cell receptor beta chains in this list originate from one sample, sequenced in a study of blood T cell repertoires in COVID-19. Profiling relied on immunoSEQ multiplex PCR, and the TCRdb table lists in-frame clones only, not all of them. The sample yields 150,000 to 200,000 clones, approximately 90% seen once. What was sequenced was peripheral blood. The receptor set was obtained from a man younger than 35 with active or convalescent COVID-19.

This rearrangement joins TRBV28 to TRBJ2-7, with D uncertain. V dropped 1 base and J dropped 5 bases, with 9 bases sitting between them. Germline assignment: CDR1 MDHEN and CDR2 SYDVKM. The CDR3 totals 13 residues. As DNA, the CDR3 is TGTGCCAGCAGTTTATCACCTAACCACGAGCAGTACTTC. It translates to CASSLSPNHEQYF. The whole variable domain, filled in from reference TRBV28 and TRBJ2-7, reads DVKVTQSSRYLVKRTGEKVFLECVQDMDHENMFWYRQDPGLGLRLIYFSYDVKMKEKGDIPEGYSVSREKKERFSLILESASTNQTSMYLCASSLSPNHEQYFGPGTRLTVT.

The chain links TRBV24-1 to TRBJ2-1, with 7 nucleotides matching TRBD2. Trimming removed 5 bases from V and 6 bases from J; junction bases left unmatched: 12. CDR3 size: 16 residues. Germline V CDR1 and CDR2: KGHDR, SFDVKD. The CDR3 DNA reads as TGTGCCACCAGTGCCCCGGGGAGGGATGGAATCAATGAGCAGTTCTTC. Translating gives CATSAPGRDGINEQFF.

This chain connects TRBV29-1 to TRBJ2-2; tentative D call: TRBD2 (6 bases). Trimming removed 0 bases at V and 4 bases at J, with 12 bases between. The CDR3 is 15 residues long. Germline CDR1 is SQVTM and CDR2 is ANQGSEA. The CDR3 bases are TGCAGCGTTGAAGAAGCCGGGAGAACCACCGGGGAGCTGTTTTTT. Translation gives CSVEEAGRTTGELFF.

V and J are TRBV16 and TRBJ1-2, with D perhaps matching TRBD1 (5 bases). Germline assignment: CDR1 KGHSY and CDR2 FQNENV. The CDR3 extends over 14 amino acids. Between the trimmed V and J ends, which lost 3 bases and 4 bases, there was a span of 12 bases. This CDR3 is CASSQYRMAYGYTF. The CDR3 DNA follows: TGTGCCAGCAGCCAGTACAGGATGGCCTATGGCTACACCTTC.

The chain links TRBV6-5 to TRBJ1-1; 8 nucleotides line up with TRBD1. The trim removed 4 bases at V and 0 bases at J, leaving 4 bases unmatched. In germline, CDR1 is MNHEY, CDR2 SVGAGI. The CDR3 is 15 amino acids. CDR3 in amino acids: CASSFRQGLNTEAFF. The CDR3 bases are TGTGCCAGCAGTTTCCGACAGGGGTTGAACACTGAAGCTTTCTTT.

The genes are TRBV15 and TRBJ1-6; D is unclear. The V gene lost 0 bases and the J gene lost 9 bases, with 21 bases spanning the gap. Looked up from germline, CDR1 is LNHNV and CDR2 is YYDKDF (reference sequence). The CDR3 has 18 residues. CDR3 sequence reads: CATSRDSPLRRLISPLHF. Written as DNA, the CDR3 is TGTGCCACCAGCAGAGATAGTCCTCTCCGTCGACTAATTTCACCCCTCCACTTT.

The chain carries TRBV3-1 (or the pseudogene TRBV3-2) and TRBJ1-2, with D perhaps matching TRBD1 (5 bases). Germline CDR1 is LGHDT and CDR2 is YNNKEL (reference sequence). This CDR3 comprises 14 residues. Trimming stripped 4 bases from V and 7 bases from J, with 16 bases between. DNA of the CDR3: TGTGCCAGCAGCCCCCGGATCTTTCAGGGTGGCTACACCTTC. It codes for CASSPRIFQGGYTF.

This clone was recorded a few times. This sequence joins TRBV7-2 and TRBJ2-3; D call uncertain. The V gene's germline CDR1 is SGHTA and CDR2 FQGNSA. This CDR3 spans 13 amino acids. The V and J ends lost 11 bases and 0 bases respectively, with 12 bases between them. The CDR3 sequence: CAARVSSTDTQYF. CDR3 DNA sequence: TGTGCCGCACGGGTCAGTAGCACAGATACGCAGTATTTT. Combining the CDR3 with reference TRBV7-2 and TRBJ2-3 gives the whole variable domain GAGVSQSPSNKVTEKGKDVELRCDPISGHTALYWYRQSLGQGLEFLIYFQGNSAPDKSGLPSDRFSAERTGGSVSTLTIQRTQQEDSAVYLCAARVSSTDTQYFGPGTRLTVL.

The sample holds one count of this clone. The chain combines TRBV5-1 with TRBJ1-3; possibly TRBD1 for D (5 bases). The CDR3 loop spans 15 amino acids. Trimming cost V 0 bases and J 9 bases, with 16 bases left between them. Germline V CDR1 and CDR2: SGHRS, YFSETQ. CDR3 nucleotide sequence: TGCGCCAGCAGCTTGGGGGACGATCCGCGGGGCACCATATATTTT. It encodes CASSLGDDPRGTIYF.

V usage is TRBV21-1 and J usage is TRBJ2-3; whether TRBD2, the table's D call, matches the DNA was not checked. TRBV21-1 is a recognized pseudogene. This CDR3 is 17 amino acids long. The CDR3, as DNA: TGTGCCAGCAGGGCCGGAGCGTCCGTCCCCCACACAGATACGCAGTATTTT. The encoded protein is CASRAGASVPHTDTQYF.

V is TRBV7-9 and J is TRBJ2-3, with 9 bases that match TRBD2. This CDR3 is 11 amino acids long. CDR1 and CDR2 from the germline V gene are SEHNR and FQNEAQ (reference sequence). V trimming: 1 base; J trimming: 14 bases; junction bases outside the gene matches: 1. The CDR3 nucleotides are TGTGCCAGCAGCTTAGAACTAGCGGGGTATTTT. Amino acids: CASSLELAGYF.

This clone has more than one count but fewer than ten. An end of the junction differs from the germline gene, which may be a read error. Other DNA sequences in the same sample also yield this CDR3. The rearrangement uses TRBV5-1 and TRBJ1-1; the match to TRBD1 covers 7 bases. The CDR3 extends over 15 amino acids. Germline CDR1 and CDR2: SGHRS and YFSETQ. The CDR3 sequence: CASSLAGGPNTEAFF. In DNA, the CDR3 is TGCGCCAGCAGTTTGGCAGGGGGGCCGAACACTGAAGCTTTCTTT.

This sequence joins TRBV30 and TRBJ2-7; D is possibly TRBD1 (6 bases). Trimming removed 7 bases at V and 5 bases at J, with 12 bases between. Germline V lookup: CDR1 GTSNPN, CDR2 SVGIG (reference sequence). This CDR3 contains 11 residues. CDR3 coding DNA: TGTGCCTCCCGACAGGACCACGAGCAGTACTTC. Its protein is CASRQDHEQYF.

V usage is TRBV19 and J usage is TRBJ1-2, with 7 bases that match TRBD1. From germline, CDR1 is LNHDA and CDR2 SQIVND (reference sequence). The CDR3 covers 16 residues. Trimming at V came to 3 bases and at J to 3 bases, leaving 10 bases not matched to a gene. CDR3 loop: CASSIIDSTGDYGYTF. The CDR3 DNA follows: TGTGCCAGTAGTATTATCGATTCTACAGGGGACTATGGCTACACCTTC.

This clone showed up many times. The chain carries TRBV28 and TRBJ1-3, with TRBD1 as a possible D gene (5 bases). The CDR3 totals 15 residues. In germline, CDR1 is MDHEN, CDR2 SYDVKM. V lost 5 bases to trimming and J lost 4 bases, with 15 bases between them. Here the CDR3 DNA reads TGTGCCAGCAGTCCCCCTGGGGGAGGGGGAAACACCATATATTTT. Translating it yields CASSPPGGGGNTIYF.

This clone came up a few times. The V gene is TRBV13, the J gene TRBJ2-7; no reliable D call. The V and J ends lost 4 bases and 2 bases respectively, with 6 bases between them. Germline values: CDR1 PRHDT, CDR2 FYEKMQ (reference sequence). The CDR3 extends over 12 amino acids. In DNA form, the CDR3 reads TGTGCCAGCAGCTCTGGAGCCTACGAGCAGTACTTC. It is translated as CASSSGAYEQYF.

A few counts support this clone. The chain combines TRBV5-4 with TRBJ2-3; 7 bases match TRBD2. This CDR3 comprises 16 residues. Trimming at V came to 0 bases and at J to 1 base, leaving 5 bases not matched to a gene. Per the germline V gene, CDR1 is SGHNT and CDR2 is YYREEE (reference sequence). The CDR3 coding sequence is TGTGCCAGCAGCTTGGCGGTAGCGGGCGGCACAGATACGCAGTATTTT. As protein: CASSLAVAGGTDTQYF.

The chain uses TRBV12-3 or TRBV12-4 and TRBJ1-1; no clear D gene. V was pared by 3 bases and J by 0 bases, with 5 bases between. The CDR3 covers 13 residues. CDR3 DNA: TGTGCCAGCAGTTTCACTCTGAACACTGAAGCTTTCTTT. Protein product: CASSFTLNTEAFF.

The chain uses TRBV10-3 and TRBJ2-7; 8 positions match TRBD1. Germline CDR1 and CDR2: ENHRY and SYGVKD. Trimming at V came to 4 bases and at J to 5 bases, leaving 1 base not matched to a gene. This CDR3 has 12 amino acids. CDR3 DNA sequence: TGTGCCATCAGTGCAGGGGGCCACGAGCAGTACTTC. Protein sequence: CAISAGGHEQYF.